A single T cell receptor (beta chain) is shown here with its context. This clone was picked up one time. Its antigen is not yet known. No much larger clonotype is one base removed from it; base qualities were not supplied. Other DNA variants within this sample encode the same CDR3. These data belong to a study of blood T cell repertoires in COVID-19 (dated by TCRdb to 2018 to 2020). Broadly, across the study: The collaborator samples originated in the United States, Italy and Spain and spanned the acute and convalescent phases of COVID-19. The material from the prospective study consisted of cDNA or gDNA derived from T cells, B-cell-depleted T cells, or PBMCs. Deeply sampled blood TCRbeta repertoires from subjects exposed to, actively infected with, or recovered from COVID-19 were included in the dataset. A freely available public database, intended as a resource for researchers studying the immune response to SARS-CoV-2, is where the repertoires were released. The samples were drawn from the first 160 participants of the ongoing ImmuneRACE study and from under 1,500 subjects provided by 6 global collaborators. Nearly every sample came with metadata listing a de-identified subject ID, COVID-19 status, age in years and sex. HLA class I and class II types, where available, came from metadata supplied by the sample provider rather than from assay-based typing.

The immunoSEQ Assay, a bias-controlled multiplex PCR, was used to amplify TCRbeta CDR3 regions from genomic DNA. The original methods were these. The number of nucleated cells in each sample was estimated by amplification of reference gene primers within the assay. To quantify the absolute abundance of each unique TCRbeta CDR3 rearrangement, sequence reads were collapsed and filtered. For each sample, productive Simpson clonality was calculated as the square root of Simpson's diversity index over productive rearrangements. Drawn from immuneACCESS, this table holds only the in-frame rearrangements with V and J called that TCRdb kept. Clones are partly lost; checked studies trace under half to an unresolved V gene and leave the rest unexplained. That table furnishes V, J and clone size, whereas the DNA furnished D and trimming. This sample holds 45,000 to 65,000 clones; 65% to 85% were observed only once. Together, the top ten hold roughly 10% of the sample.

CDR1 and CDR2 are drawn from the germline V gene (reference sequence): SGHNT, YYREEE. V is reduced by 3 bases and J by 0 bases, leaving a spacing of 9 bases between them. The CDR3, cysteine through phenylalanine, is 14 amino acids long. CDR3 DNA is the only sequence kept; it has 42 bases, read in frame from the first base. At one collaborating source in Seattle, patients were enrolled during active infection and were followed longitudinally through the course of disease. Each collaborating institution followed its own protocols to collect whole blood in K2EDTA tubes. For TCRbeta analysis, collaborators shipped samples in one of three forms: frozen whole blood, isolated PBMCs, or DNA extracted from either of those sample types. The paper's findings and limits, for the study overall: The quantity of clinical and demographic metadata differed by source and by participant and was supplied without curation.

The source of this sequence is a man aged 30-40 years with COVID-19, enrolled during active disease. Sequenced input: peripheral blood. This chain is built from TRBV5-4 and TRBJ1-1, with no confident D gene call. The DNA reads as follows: TGTGCCAGCAGCTCTACAGTCATGAACACTGAAGCTTTCTTT. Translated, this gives CASSSTVMNTEAFF.